These T cell receptor beta chains were read from a single sample in a study of T cells expressing NK-cell markers. After re-calling the 5' RACE reads, TCRdb lists one entry per CDR3 protein, DNA absent. The sample totals 440,000 or so distinct CDR3 sequences. Sequencing used blood T cells: a sorted CD56 or NKG2C T cell subset, CD4+ or CD8+ T cells, or bulk PBMC T cells (not recorded which). All receptors derive from a woman between 18 and 70 years old in good health. Each CDR3 is given with its conserved first and last residue.

J | V | CDR3
TRBJ2-3 | TRBV6-1 | CASSEASGTDTQYF
TRBJ2-7 | TRBV7-9 | CASSPYSRYEQYF
TRBJ1-1 | TRBV11-2 | CASSPTGLGDSRNTEAFF
TRBJ2-5 | TRBV10-3 | CAISRGYQETQYF
TRBJ2-1 | TRBV20-1 | CSARKAGPVDNEQFF
TRBJ1-4 | TRBV12-3/TRBV12-4 | CASRPGPGTDEKLFF
TRBJ2-1 | TRBV29-1 | CSVGQGGYNEQFF
TRBJ1-1 | TRBV6-1 | CASSTGRRAEAFF
TRBJ1-2 | TRBV5-6 | CASSLDARGYYGYTF
TRBJ1-4 | TRBV20-1 | CSARDPAATNEKLFF
TRBJ1-1 | TRBV6-1 | CASSRGSNTEAFF
TRBJ2-3 | TRBV20-1 | CSASLGVVDTQYF
TRBJ2-5 | TRBV4-2 | CASSQEGAILGTQYF
TRBJ2-3 | TRBV5-4 | CASSPGLNTQYF
TRBJ2-3 | TRBV27 | CASRLGSPSTDTQYF
TRBJ1-6 | TRBV14 | CASSRQPGTNSPLHF
TRBJ1-1 | TRBV20-1 | CSAKGRGVVEAFF
TRBJ1-6 | TRBV19 | CASPRGEGGALFGTPLHF
TRBJ2-7 | TRBV5-1 | CASSLDAGGGTEQYF
TRBJ2-3 | TRBV5-1 | CASSLETGGGTDTQYF
TRBJ1-2 | TRBV27 | CATYHPGGLNYGYTF
TRBJ2-3 | TRBV20-1 | CSARQTTSLTDTQYF
TRBJ2-3 | TRBV5-6 | CASSPIGTPPDTQYF
TRBJ2-1 | TRBV30 | CAWMLAGGPGNEQFF
TRBJ1-2 | TRBV5-1 | CASSFGRNYGYTF